This TCR beta chain originates from a study of radiation and T cells in renal cell carcinoma. Clones were sequenced by immunoSEQ multiplex PCR, and TCRdb holds only the in-frame ones, with some missing. The sample has about 95,000 clones; 80% to 90% are singletons. Trimming pared 2 bases from V and 0 bases from J, leaving 11 bases between. This CDR3 has 17 amino acids. Germline loops: CDR1 ENHRY, CDR2 SYGVKD. This clone has just one count. The time point here: baseline pretreatment blood. Treatment defined: 15 Gy SBRT to primary tumor, nephrectomy 4 weeks later. Radiation-treated patients gave blood at baseline, week 2 and week 4.

The origin of this receptor is a man aged 45-60 years with renal cell carcinoma. This chain uses TRBV10-3 with TRBJ2-6; D remains ambiguous. This specimen consisted of blood, obtained from a patient whose treatment included radiotherapy and nephrectomy. As DNA, the CDR3 is TGTGCCATCAGTGAGGATTATGGGTTCTCTGGGGCCAACGTCCTGACTTTC. This translates into CAISEDYGFSGANVLTF.